These 19 T cell receptor beta chains originate from one sample sequenced in a study of beta chain features in type 1 diabetes. Antigens of these TCRs are unknown. Reverse transcribing all isolated RNA meant expressed TCRB transcripts were sequenced. Assay used: immunoSEQ multiplex PCR; TCRdb lists only in-frame clones, some missing. The table has about 280,000 clones, about 15% seen once; the top ten hold about 0.014%. Regarding the study as a whole: There was a moderate but significant shortening of TCRB CDR3s in all four CD4+ subsets of Type 1 diabetes patients.

The sample consisted of naive CD4+ T cells from blood. The receptors were gathered from a young man with type 1 diabetes.

The chain employs TRBV18 and TRBJ2-1; TRBD2 aligns across 7 bases. Germline trimming cut 9 bases from V and 6 bases from J; bases unmatched to any gene: 11. CDR1 is KGHSH and CDR2 is LQKENI in the germline V gene. The CDR3 is 14 amino acids. CDR3 residues: CASSRGVTRNEQFF. CDR3 DNA sequence: TGTGCCAGTTCCCGGGGGGTAACCCGCAATGAGCAGTTCTTC.

This chain uses TRBV5-1 with TRBJ2-7; D is ambiguous. Germline values: CDR1 SGHRS, CDR2 YFSETQ. The CDR3 covers 13 residues. Trimming took off 6 bases at V and 1 base at J, with 11 bases between the two ends. CDR3 region: CASTLGGSYEQYF. The CDR3 DNA reads TGCGCCAGCACCCTCGGCGGTTCCTACGAGCAGTACTTC.

The rearrangement uses TRBV11-2 and TRBJ2-1; 8 bases are a match to TRBD2. From germline, CDR1 is SGHAT and CDR2 FQNNGV. The CDR3 totals 15 residues. V lost 0 bases and J lost 4; bases outside the gene matches: 2. The CDR3 reads CASSLDRGGYNEQFF. The CDR3 DNA reads as TGTGCCAGCAGCTTAGACCGGGGGGGATACAATGAGCAGTTCTTC.

V usage is TRBV18 and J usage is TRBJ2-3, with TRBD2 matching over 7 bases. Germline CDR1 reads KGHSH; CDR2 reads LQKENI. This CDR3 is built from 17 residues. The ends lost 1 base at V and 6 bases at J; junction bases unmatched: 13. The chain's CDR3 is CASSPLFRGRAGDTQYF. CDR3 DNA sequence: TGTGCCAGCTCACCACTTTTCCGAGGGAGGGCCGGGGATACGCAGTATTTT.

This clone was counted a few times. The V call is TRBV28, the J call TRBJ1-2; 8 bases agree with TRBD1. The V segment lost 6 bases and the J segment 8 bases; nucleotides outside the gene matches: 5. The CDR3 contains 12 residues. The germline gives CDR1 MDHEN, CDR2 SYDVKM. CDR3 loop: CASSPTGVGYTF. The CDR3 DNA is TGTGCCAGCAGCCCGACAGGGGTCGGCTACACCTTC.

This clone was counted a few times. The chain couples TRBV28 to TRBJ1-5; D is unclear. Deletions cut 5 bases from V and 6 bases from J, with 11 bases between. Germline CDR1 reads MDHEN; CDR2 reads SYDVKM. The CDR3 loop spans 13 amino acids. CDR3 loop: CASSLVLGQPQHF. CDR3 nucleotides: TGTGCCAGCAGTCTAGTTTTGGGTCAGCCCCAGCATTTT.

J is TRBJ2-2 and V is TRBV11-2; perhaps TRBD1 as D (6 bases). V was clipped by 5 bases and J by 5 bases, with 12 bases between them. Germline assignment: CDR1 SGHAT and CDR2 FQNNGV. The CDR3 runs to 14 residues. The CDR3 region is CASSGIDRTGELFF. In nucleotides, the CDR3 is TGTGCCAGCAGCGGGATCGACAGGACCGGGGAGCTGTTTTTT.

This rearrangement joins TRBV6-5 to TRBJ1-2, with 7 bases aligning to TRBD1. The germline V gene encodes CDR1 MNHEY and CDR2 SVGAGI. CDR3 length: 15 amino acids. Germline trimming cut 6 bases from V and 5 bases from J; bases unmatched to any gene: 12. The CDR3 here is CASRNFGGGSYGYTF. The CDR3 nucleotides read TGTGCCAGCAGGAATTTTGGAGGGGGCAGTTATGGCTACACCTTC.

Notes on this clone: Other DNA variants within this sample encode the same CDR3. The V call is TRBV29-1, the J call TRBJ2-7, with D maybe TRBD1 (6 bases). The CDR3 runs to 11 residues. Trimming pared 3 bases from V and 3 bases from J, leaving 6 bases between. The germline gives CDR1 SQVTM, CDR2 ANQGSEA. The CDR3 here is CSVDRGYEQYF. The CDR3 coding sequence is TGCAGCGTTGACAGGGGCTACGAGCAGTACTTC.

This clone has just a few counts. The chain employs TRBV28 and TRBJ1-4, with D perhaps TRBD1 (6 bases). The CDR3 has 14 amino acids. Germline CDR1 and CDR2: MDHEN and SYDVKM. Trimming pared 2 bases from V and 7 bases from J, leaving 11 bases between. CDR3 coding DNA: TGTGCCAGCAGTTTAGCAGGGGCATCTGAAAAACTGTTTTTT. The encoded protein is CASSLAGASEKLFF.

This chain links TRBV27 with TRBJ2-5, with 7 bases aligning to TRBD2. V shed 3 bases and J 3 bases; nucleotides not matched to a gene: 10. The length of the CDR3 is 16 residues. CDR1 is MNHEY and CDR2 is SMNVEV in the germline V gene (reference sequence). This chain's CDR3 is CASSFVGGGDKETQYF. CDR3 coding DNA: TGTGCCAGCAGTTTTGTAGGCGGGGGAGACAAAGAGACCCAGTACTTC.

The table lists this clone with a few counts. V is TRBV5-6 and J is TRBJ2-2; tentatively, D is TRBD2 (5 bases). This CDR3 region has 14 residues. Germline V gives CDR1 SGHDT, CDR2 YYEEEE. The V end lost 0 bases, the J end lost 5 bases, and 8 bases lay between the germline ends. CDR3: CASSLDRGTGELFF. CDR3 nucleotides: TGTGCCAGCAGCTTGGACAGAGGGACCGGGGAGCTGTTTTTT.

This clone was seen more than once but under ten times. This chain's CDR3 is CASSPIDWSTDTQYF. The CDR3 DNA sequence: TGCGCCAGCAGCCCTATTGACTGGAGCACAGATACGCAGTATTTT. The J gene is TRBJ2-3, the V gene TRBV5-1; D uncertain. Germline CDR1 SGHRS, CDR2 YFSETQ. With 4 bases removed from V and 0 bases from J, the gap between germline ends came to 12 bases. This CDR3 is 15 amino acids long.

This clone has only a few counts. The chain recombines TRBV9 with TRBJ1-2, with D possibly being TRBD1 (5 bases). The CDR3 is 13 residues long. Trimming removed 3 bases from V and 4 bases from J, with 10 bases in between. In germline, CDR1 is SGDLS, CDR2 YYNGEE. The CDR3 is CASSAPDSYGYTF. The CDR3, as DNA: TGTGCCAGCAGCGCCCCAGACAGCTATGGCTACACCTTC. The variable domain in full, with the rest retrieved from reference TRBV9 and TRBJ1-2, is DSGVTQTPKHLITATGQRVTLRCSPRSGDLSVYWYQQSLDQGLQFLIQYYNGEERAKGNILERFSAQQFPDLHSELNLSSLELGDSALYFCASSAPDSYGYTFGSGTRLTVV.

In this sample, this clone turned up a few times. This rearrangement joins TRBV28 to TRBJ1-1; no clear D gene. CDR3 length equals 11 residues. Trimming shortened V by 6 bases and J by 5 bases, and 7 bases separated the two germline ends. Germline V CDR1 and CDR2: MDHEN, SYDVKM. CDR3 nucleotides: TGTGCCAGCAGGGCGGGGACTGAAGCTTTCTTT. Its protein is CASRAGTEAFF.

In this sample, this clone turned up a few times. The genes are TRBV29-1 and TRBJ1-1; D call uncertain. Germline V gene data show CDR1 as SQVTM and CDR2 as ANQGSEA. Trimming removed 2 bases at V and 0 bases at J, with 4 bases between. CDR3 length equals 12 residues. The CDR3 spells CSVEQMNTEAFF. DNA for the CDR3: TGCAGCGTTGAACAGATGAACACTGAAGCTTTCTTT.

This clone was detected only a few times. The chain links TRBV29-1 to TRBJ1-1, with 7 bases fitting TRBD1. Germline CDR1 and CDR2: SQVTM and ANQGSEA. The V segment lost 6 bases and the J segment 1 base; nucleotides outside the gene matches: 8. This CDR3 region has 14 residues. The CDR3 DNA sequence: TGCAGCGTCGATAAGGGGACAGCGAACACTGAAGCTTTCTTT. It translates to CSVDKGTANTEAFF.

As for this clone: Other DNA sequences in the sample encode the same CDR3. This chain links TRBV6-5 with TRBJ1-2, with 11 positions matching TRBD1. The trim removed 2 bases at V and 5 bases at J, leaving 1 base unmatched. CDR3 length: 14 amino acids. In germline, CDR1 is MNHEY, CDR2 SVGAGI. CDR3 sequence: CASSYGTGGYGYTF. CDR3 bases: TGTGCCAGCAGTTACGGGACAGGGGGGTATGGCTACACCTTC.

The rearrangement links TRBV6-6 to TRBJ1-2; D ambiguous. The CDR3 loop spans 12 amino acids. Trimming took 5 bases from V and 5 from J, leaving 9 bases between them. The germline gives CDR1 MNHNY, CDR2 SVGAGI (reference sequence). For the CDR3, the DNA is TGTGCCAGCAGTCGGGAGGATTATGGCTACACCTTC. This encodes CASSREDYGYTF.